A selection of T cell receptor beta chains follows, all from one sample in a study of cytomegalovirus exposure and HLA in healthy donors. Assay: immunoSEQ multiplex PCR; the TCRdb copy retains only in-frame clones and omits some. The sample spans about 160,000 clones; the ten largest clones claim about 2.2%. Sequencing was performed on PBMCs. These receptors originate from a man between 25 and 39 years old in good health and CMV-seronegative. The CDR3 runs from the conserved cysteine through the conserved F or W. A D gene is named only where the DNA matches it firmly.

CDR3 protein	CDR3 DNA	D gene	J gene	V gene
CASSGQGGNSPLHF	TGTGCCAGCAGTGGGCAAGGGGGTAATTCACCCCTCCACTTT	-	TRBJ1-6	TRBV25-1
CASSPSGQGATEAFF	TGTGCCAGCTCACCGTCTGGACAGGGTGCCACTGAAGCTTTCTTT	TRBD1	TRBJ1-1	TRBV18
CASSPAWQQYF	TGTGCCAGCAGTCCCGCTTGGCAGCAGTATTTT	-	TRBJ2-3	TRBV28
CASSYSPQGAGEAFF	TGTGCCAGCAGTTACTCGCCGCAGGGGGCGGGTGAAGCTTTCTTT	TRBD1	TRBJ1-1	TRBV6-5
CASSLKGGNEQFF	TGTGCCAGCAGCTTAAAAGGGGGCAATGAGCAGTTCTTC	-	TRBJ2-1	TRBV7-3
CASMGGHTASYEQYF	TGTGCCAGCATGGGGGGGCACACCGCTTCCTACGAGCAGTACTTC	-	TRBJ2-7	TRBV2
CASSFRVVRDSEQFF	TGCGCCAGCAGCTTTCGGGTGGTGCGGGACAGTGAGCAGTTCTTC	-	TRBJ2-1	TRBV5-1
CASSQDGTHSKFRAMGNEQFF	TGCGCCAGCAGCCAAGATGGAACTCACTCTAAGTTCAGGGCTATGGGGAATGAGCAGTTCTTC	-	TRBJ2-1	TRBV4-1
CASSLEWADTEAFF	TGTGCCAGCAGCTTAGAGTGGGCAGACACTGAAGCTTTCTTT	-	TRBJ1-1	TRBV7-8
CASSPGQLLSYEQYF	TGTGCCAGCTCACCGGGACAGTTACTTTCCTACGAGCAGTACTTC	TRBD1	TRBJ2-7	TRBV18
CASSLVGANEQFF	TGTGCCAGCAGTTTAGTAGGGGCGAATGAGCAGTTCTTC	-	TRBJ2-1	TRBV28